The clone carrying this T cell receptor beta chain was recorded a few times. This entry is derived from a study of memory CD4+ T cells and cytomegalovirus serostatus. Clones were read by immunoSEQ multiplex PCR, and TCRdb kept only the in-frame ones, dropping some. The sample has roughly 42,000 clones, around 72% seen once. Single viable CD3+CD4+CD8-CD45RO+ cells were sorted as the memory CD4+ T cells. V lost 5 bases, J lost 7 bases, and 11 bases lay in between. CDR1 and CDR2 from the germline V gene are LNHNV and YYDKDF (reference sequence). This CDR3 comprises 12 residues. The chain recombines TRBV15 with TRBJ2-5, with D unresolved. Sequencing was done on a sample of memory CD4+ T cells from blood. The source of this sequence is an adult in good health and CMV-seronegative. The CDR3 DNA sequence: TGTGCCACCAGCCAAACTGTAGGGACCCAGTACTTC. It is translated as CATSQTVGTQYF.